The 14 T cell receptor beta chains below come from one sample, sequenced in a study of CD8 T cells in Susac syndrome. RNA amounts of about 0.5 to 1 ug underwent reverse transcription with random hexamers. A single record per CDR3 protein comes from TCRdb applying MiXCR to the immunoSEQ multiplex PCR reads. The sample holds 200,000 to 250,000 distinct CDR3 sequences, 90% to 95% seen once. Source material: CD4+ T cells from PBMCs. The receptor set was obtained from a human donor with multiple sclerosis.

The V and J genes are TRBV6-1 and TRBJ1-5; 8 bases agree with TRBD1. In germline, CDR1 is MNHNS, CDR2 SASEGT. The V gene end was trimmed by 7 bases and the J gene end by 6 bases; junction bases not matched to a gene: 5. This CDR3 spans 13 amino acids. For the CDR3, the DNA is TGTGCCAGCACCCCAGGGGGCTTTCAGCCCCAGCATTTT. It encodes CASTPGGFQPQHF.

The chain has TRBV19 and TRBJ2-2; 8 positions agree with TRBD1. The ends lost 3 bases at V and 5 bases at J; junction bases unmatched: 2. Germline CDR1 reads LNHDA; CDR2 reads SQIVND (reference sequence). This CDR3 has 14 residues. The chain's CDR3 is CASSMQGATGELFF. CDR3 in DNA: TGTGCCAGTAGTATGCAGGGGGCAACCGGGGAGCTGTTTTTT.

This chain joins TRBV18 and TRBJ2-3; D is possibly TRBD2 (5 bases). The V gene lost 8 bases and the J gene lost 1 base, with 13 bases spanning the gap. Germline CDR1 reads KGHSH; CDR2 reads LQKENI. The CDR3 runs to 14 residues. This CDR3 reads CASHRDSGTDTQYF. The DNA of the CDR3 is TGTGCCAGCCACCGGGATAGTGGCACAGATACGCAGTATTTT.

The CDR3 sequence: CASSALAASSYNEQFF. In DNA, the CDR3 is TGTGCCAGCAGTGCCTTAGCGGCGTCCTCCTACAATGAGCAGTTCTTC. V gene TRBV6-1 combines with J gene TRBJ2-1; a weak D match, TRBD2 (6 bases). The CDR3 loop spans 16 amino acids. The germline CDR1 and CDR2 sequences are MNHNS and SASEGT. The V end lost 4 bases, the J end lost 0 bases, and 13 bases lay between the germline ends.

V is TRBV2 and J is TRBJ2-3; 8 bases match TRBD2. Trimming at V came to 3 bases and at J to 0 bases, leaving 14 bases not matched to a gene. Germline-derived CDR1 and CDR2 are SNHLY and FYNNEI. The CDR3 has 19 amino acids. The CDR3 loop reads CASSEASAGVRASTDTQYF. CDR3 in DNA: TGTGCCAGCAGTGAGGCTTCAGCGGGAGTCAGGGCTAGCACAGATACGCAGTATTTT.

The rearrangement uses TRBV4-1 and TRBJ2-5; 9 bases are shared with TRBD2. This CDR3 is built from 16 residues. The J segment lost 2 bases and the V segment lost 5 bases, leaving 9 bases of the junction unmatched. The germline V gene encodes CDR1 MGHRA and CDR2 YSYEKL. The CDR3 reads CASSGRLAEQQETQYF. CDR3 nucleotides: TGCGCCAGCAGCGGCCGACTAGCGGAGCAACAAGAGACCCAGTACTTC.

The chain links TRBV29-1 to TRBJ2-5, with TRBD2 matching 8 bases. The CDR3 runs 14 residues. The germline V gene has CDR1 SQVTM and CDR2 ANQGSEA. With V trimmed by 0 bases and J by 5 bases, 5 bases remained unmatched. The DNA of the CDR3 is TGCAGCGTTGAAGAGGCGGGAGGTGAGGAGACCCAGTACTTC. It yields the protein CSVEEAGGEETQYF.

The chain employs TRBV28 and TRBJ2-3; D may match TRBD1 or TRBD2 (6 bases each). V was pared by 3 bases and J by 6 bases, with 16 bases between. The CDR3 contains 15 residues. From germline, CDR1 is MDHEN and CDR2 SYDVKM. Here the CDR3 DNA reads TGTGCCAGCAGTTTTTCCTCTTCGGGGGCGGATACGCAGTATTTT. Amino acids: CASSFSSSGADTQYF.

In this sample, this clonotype turned up once. V usage is TRBV3-1 and J usage is TRBJ2-7, with a weak D call TRBD1 (6 bases). This CDR3 spans 13 amino acids. Deletions cut 4 bases from V and 5 bases from J, with 12 bases between. CDR1 is LGHDT and CDR2 is YNNKEL in the germline V gene (reference sequence). CDR3 loop: CASSLAGAHEQYF. As DNA, the CDR3 is TGTGCCAGCAGCCTTGCAGGGGCCCACGAGCAGTACTTC.

The chain recombines TRBV5-4 with TRBJ1-3; 9 bases line up with TRBD1. Germline values: CDR1 SGHNT, CDR2 YYREEE (reference sequence). This CDR3 has 16 amino acids. V shed 4 bases, J shed 3 bases, and the junction held 8 bases outside the gene matches. CDR3 region: CASSPGQGRNGNTIYF. As DNA, the CDR3 is TGTGCCAGCAGCCCGGGACAGGGTCGAAATGGAAACACCATATATTTT.

This chain joins TRBV7-8 and TRBJ1-4; D remains unclear. V was clipped by 2 bases and J by 3 bases, with 19 bases between them. The CDR3 has 18 residues. Germline assignment: CDR1 SGHVS and CDR2 FQNEAQ. Here the CDR3 reads CASSLYPGRAPANEKLFF. The DNA for the CDR3 is TGTGCCAGCAGCTTATATCCGGGGAGGGCACCAGCTAATGAAAAACTGTTTTTT.

V gene TRBV5-1 combines with J gene TRBJ1-6, with D uncertain. This CDR3 comprises 15 residues. The germline CDR1 and CDR2 sequences are SGHRS and YFSETQ. Trimming stripped 0 bases from V and 10 bases from J, with 14 bases between. Here the CDR3 reads CASSLASPPMSPLHF. CDR3 in DNA: TGCGCCAGCAGCTTGGCCTCCCCCCCGATGTCACCCCTCCACTTT.

This rearrangement joins TRBV12-3 or TRBV12-4 to TRBJ2-1, with 10 nucleotides matching TRBD2. The CDR3 consists of 16 residues. V dropped 3 bases and J dropped 7; count of bases not matched to a gene: 9. The CDR3 is CASSFKAGGPGNEQFF. CDR3 nucleotides: TGTGCCAGCAGTTTTAAAGCGGGGGGGCCGGGGAATGAGCAGTTCTTC.

CDR3 bases: TGTGCCAGCAGAACATGGGATCTCTTGGGTAACACTGAAGCTTTCTTT. The encoded protein is CASRTWDLLGNTEAFF. The chain has TRBV3-1 and TRBJ1-1; D remains unclear. This CDR3 region has 16 residues. The germline V gene encodes CDR1 LGHDT and CDR2 YNNKEL (reference sequence). The V end was cut by 6 bases, the J end by 2 bases, with 19 bases between.